These 29 T cell receptor beta chains share one sample of origin, sequenced in a study of cytomegalovirus exposure and HLA in healthy donors. Amplification used 60 Vbeta primers and 13 Jbeta primers. The repertoire was sequenced with immunoSEQ multiplex PCR; TCRdb's copy has only in-frame clones and lacks some. Its listing shows approximately 170,000 clones. The specimen sequenced was PBMCs. These receptors all stem from a woman aged 18-29 years in good health and CMV-seropositive.

The chain joins TRBV2 to TRBJ1-6, with D unclear. The CDR3 totals 12 residues. Germline assignment: CDR1 SNHLY and CDR2 FYNNEI. Between the trimmed V and J ends, which lost 3 bases and 7 bases, there was a span of 4 bases. CDR3 protein: CASSDTNSPLHF. DNA for the CDR3: TGTGCCAGCAGTGACACAAATTCACCCCTCCACTTT.

The chain links TRBV12-5 to TRBJ2-2, with D possibly matching TRBD1 (7 bases). Germline loops: CDR1 LGHNT, CDR2 FRNRAP. Trimming pared 4 bases from V and 6 bases from J, leaving 21 bases between. CDR3 length: 17 amino acids. The CDR3 is CASGWGDRTIFAGELFF. The CDR3 region has the DNA TGTGCTAGTGGTTGGGGGGACAGAACCATTTTCGCCGGGGAGCTGTTTTTT. Full variable domain (remainder filled in from reference TRBV12-5 and TRBJ2-2): DARVTQTPRHKVTEMGQEVTMRCQPILGHNTVFWYRQTMMQGLELLAYFRNRAPLDDSGMPKDRFSAEMPDATLATLKIQPSEPRDSAVYFCASGWGDRTIFAGELFFGEGSRLTVL.

V usage is TRBV30 and J usage is TRBJ2-7; D might be TRBD1 (6 bases). CDR3 length equals 13 residues. Germline values: CDR1 GTSNPN, CDR2 SVGIG (reference sequence). Between the trimmed V and J ends, which lost 5 bases and 3 bases, there was a span of 14 bases. CDR3: CAWAPGQGYEQYF. CDR3 nucleotide sequence: TGTGCCTGGGCCCCGGGACAAGGCTACGAGCAGTACTTC.

The gene calls are TRBV9 and TRBJ2-3, with TRBD2 matching over 10 bases. The germline CDR1 and CDR2 sequences are SGDLS and YYNGEE. Trimming took 4 bases from V and 7 from J; bases not matched to a gene: 9. The CDR3 covers 15 residues. The CDR3 protein is CASSKLAGDPNTQYF. The CDR3, as DNA: TGTGCCAGCAGCAAGCTAGCGGGAGACCCGAATACGCAGTATTTT. Full variable domain (missing parts from reference TRBV9 and TRBJ2-3): DSGVTQTPKHLITATGQRVTLRCSPRSGDLSVYWYQQSLDQGLQFLIQYYNGEERAKGNILERFSAQQFPDLHSELNLSSLELGDSALYFCASSKLAGDPNTQYFGPGTRLTVL.

The chain employs TRBV10-3 and TRBJ1-5; D possibly corresponds to TRBD1 (6 bases). The CDR3 covers 14 residues. The germline V gene has CDR1 ENHRY and CDR2 SYGVKD. The V gene lost 11 bases and the J gene lost 3 bases, with 17 bases spanning the gap. The CDR3 reads CAAGSGDANQPQHF. For the CDR3, the DNA is TGTGCCGCCGGATCAGGGGACGCCAATCAGCCCCAGCATTTT.

V and J are TRBV9 and TRBJ2-7, with 14 bases matching TRBD2. The CDR3 spans 16 residues. Losses at the gene ends were 0 bases for V and 6 bases for J; bases not matched to a gene: 5. Germline V gene sequence: CDR1 SGDLS, CDR2 YYNGEE. DNA for the CDR3: TGTGCCAGCAGCGTAGGACTAGCGGGAGGGCCGGTCGAGCAGTACTTC. Protein sequence: CASSVGLAGGPVEQYF.

The rearrangement uses TRBV2 and TRBJ1-2; 12 bases map to TRBD1. CDR3 length: 14 amino acids. V dropped 6 bases and J dropped 3; count of bases not matched to a gene: 2. CDR1 SNHLY and CDR2 FYNNEI come from the germline V gene. CDR3 amino acids: CASRGQGAYYGYTF. In DNA, the CDR3 is TGTGCCAGCAGGGGACAGGGGGCGTACTATGGCTACACCTTC.

The rearrangement uses TRBV6-6 and TRBJ2-5; 7 bases line up with TRBD2. The CDR3 sequence is 14 residues long. Germline assignment: CDR1 MNHNY and CDR2 SVGAGI (reference sequence). The V segment lost 7 bases and the J segment 5 bases; nucleotides outside the gene matches: 10. CDR3 DNA sequence: TGTGCCAGCACTACAGGCGGGAGTTCGGAGACCCAGTACTTC. Translating gives CASTTGGSSETQYF.

The chain carries TRBV15 and TRBJ2-1; the D is unclear. Germline CDR1 reads LNHNV; CDR2 reads YYDKDF (reference sequence). The CDR3 length is 14 residues. Trimming shortened V by 2 bases and J by 9 bases, and 14 bases separated the two germline ends. The chain's CDR3 is CATSRLLGSREQFF. DNA for the CDR3: TGTGCCACCAGCAGACTCCTAGGATCCCGTGAGCAGTTCTTC.

The V call is TRBV6-5, the J call TRBJ2-5, with 8 bases that match TRBD1. This CDR3 contains 13 residues. V lost 4 bases and J lost 5; bases outside the gene matches: 3. Germline CDR1 MNHEY, CDR2 SVGAGI. CDR3 region: CASSSTGDETQYF. DNA for the CDR3: TGTGCCAGCAGTTCGACAGGGGATGAGACCCAGTACTTC.

The chain uses TRBV6-6 and TRBJ1-2; TRBD1 matches at 8 bases. This CDR3 spans 16 amino acids. J gave up 0 bases and V 5 bases, and 8 bases lay outside the gene matches. Looked up from germline, CDR1 is MNHNY and CDR2 is SVGAGI (reference sequence). The CDR3: CASSGGQAWANYGYTF. The CDR3 DNA is TGTGCCAGCAGTGGGGGACAGGCGTGGGCTAACTATGGCTACACCTTC.

The chain links TRBV25-1 to TRBJ2-3; 8 bases agree with TRBD1. V lost 5 bases, J lost 4 bases, and 17 bases stayed unmatched. CDR3 size: 18 residues. The V gene's germline CDR1 is MGHDK and CDR2 SYGVNS. DNA for the CDR3: TGTGCCAGCAGTCCATTTGAGGGGGACAGGCTAGTGGCAGATACGCAGTATTTT. The encoded protein is CASSPFEGDRLVADTQYF.

The chain employs TRBV25-1 and TRBJ1-2; TRBD1 matches 8 bases. V lost 4 bases and J lost 6; bases outside the gene matches: 10. CDR3 size: 15 residues. The germline gives CDR1 MGHDK, CDR2 SYGVNS. The CDR3 loop is CASSGIGQGANGYTF. The CDR3 coding sequence is TGTGCCAGCAGTGGGATTGGTCAGGGGGCGAATGGCTACACCTTC.

This chain uses TRBV6-5 with TRBJ1-1; D is unresolved. The CDR3 spans 14 residues. CDR1 and CDR2 from the germline V gene are MNHEY and SVGAGI. V shed 6 bases and J shed 10 bases, with 21 bases lying between them. The CDR3 loop is CASSPPGRAEGAFF. CDR3 nucleotides: TGTGCCAGCAGCCCACCCGGACGGGCGGAGGGAGCTTTCTTT.

The rearrangement links TRBV5-6 to TRBJ1-2; no clear D. Germline CDR1 and CDR2: SGHDT and YYEEEE. V was cut by 2 bases and J by 2 bases, with 10 bases left in between. The CDR3 loop spans 14 amino acids. The CDR3 is CASSFATENYGYTF. The DNA of the CDR3 is TGTGCCAGCAGCTTCGCTACCGAGAACTATGGCTACACCTTC.

The rearrangement joins TRBV11-3 to TRBJ1-1, with D possibly being TRBD1 (5 bases). This CDR3 comprises 14 residues. V lost 5 bases and J 1 base, leaving 11 bases between the germline ends. CDR1 is SGHNT and CDR2 is YENEEA in the germline V gene. The CDR3 DNA is TGTGCCAGCAGCCGCTGGGGGGAGAACACTGAAGCTTTCTTT. It translates to CASSRWGENTEAFF.

V is TRBV30 and J is TRBJ1-4, with D possibly TRBD1 on 6 matching bases. Germline lookup yields CDR1 GTSNPN and CDR2 SVGIG (reference sequence). The CDR3 is 17 amino acids. The V and J ends lost 1 base and 8 bases respectively, with 23 bases between them. CDR3 protein: CAWSDSLGAQQREKLFF. The CDR3 DNA reads TGTGCCTGGAGTGATAGCTTGGGGGCCCAACAAAGGGAAAAACTGTTTTTT.

V gene TRBV29-1 combines with J gene TRBJ2-1; 9 bases match TRBD1. V shed 2 bases and J 4 bases; nucleotides not matched to a gene: 6. Per the germline V gene, CDR1 is SQVTM and CDR2 is ANQGSEA. This CDR3 is built from 15 residues. The DNA of the CDR3 is TGCAGCGTTGAATGGCGGGACAGGGCTTACAATGAGCAGTTCTTC. This encodes CSVEWRDRAYNEQFF.

The gene calls are TRBV7-2 and TRBJ2-1, with D hard to call. Deletions cut 2 bases from V and 8 bases from J, with 4 bases between. In germline, CDR1 is SGHTA, CDR2 FQGNSA. The CDR3 is 11 amino acids. CDR3 nucleotide sequence: TGTGCCAGCAGCTTACTAGATGAGCAGTTCTTC. Translating gives CASSLLDEQFF.

The chain combines TRBV6-5 with TRBJ2-7; 8 positions agree with TRBD2. The V gene's germline CDR1 is MNHEY and CDR2 SVGAGI. V lost 6 bases, J lost 4 bases, and 11 bases stayed unmatched. The CDR3 is 15 residues long. The CDR3 DNA sequence: TGTGCCAGCAGCCCTACTAGCGGAGACTCGTACGAGCAGTACTTC. Its translation is CASSPTSGDSYEQYF.

The chain joins TRBV30 to TRBJ1-1; D is possibly TRBD1 (5 bases). The V end lost 1 base, the J end lost 3 bases, and 18 bases lay between the germline ends. The CDR3 covers 16 residues. Looked up from germline, CDR1 is GTSNPN and CDR2 is SVGIG (reference sequence). CDR3 in DNA: TGTGCCTGGAGTGGGTTATGGACCAAGGGGTACACTGAAGCTTTCTTT. As protein: CAWSGLWTKGYTEAFF.

The V and J genes are TRBV30 and TRBJ1-1; the D is unclear. V lost 0 bases, J lost 1 base, and 6 bases lay in between. CDR3 size: 13 residues. Per germline, CDR1 GTSNPN and CDR2 SVGIG (reference sequence). The CDR3 DNA reads as TGTGCCTGGAGTGTTTATCGGAACACTGAAGCTTTCTTT. Translating gives CAWSVYRNTEAFF.

The J gene is TRBJ1-2, the V gene TRBV15; D possibly corresponds to TRBD1 (5 bases). V was pared by 5 bases and J by 3 bases, with 13 bases between. The CDR3 has 14 amino acids. Germline V gene lookup returns CDR1 LNHNV and CDR2 YYDKDF (reference sequence). CDR3 nucleotides: TGTGCCACCAGCGATGAGGAGGGGTACTATGGCTACACCTTC. Translating gives CATSDEEGYYGYTF. The full variable domain, completed using reference TRBV15 and TRBJ1-2, is DAMVIQNPRYQVTQFGKPVTLSCSQTLNHNVMYWYQQKSSQAPKLLFHYYDKDFNNEADTPDNFQSRRPNTSFCFLDIRSPGLGDTAMYLCATSDEEGYYGYTFGSGTRLTVV.

The rearrangement uses TRBV7-9 and TRBJ1-5; a possible D gene is TRBD1 (5 bases). Germline V CDR1 and CDR2: SEHNR, FQNEAQ (reference sequence). CDR3 length: 15 amino acids. V gave up 1 base and J gave up 6 bases, with 13 bases separating them. CDR3 sequence: CASSLDAGFGQPQHF. In nucleotides, the CDR3 is TGTGCCAGCAGCTTAGACGCAGGGTTCGGTCAGCCCCAGCATTTT.

The chain combines TRBV6-5 with TRBJ1-2, with 7 bases fitting TRBD1. CDR3 length equals 13 residues. The V gene's germline CDR1 is MNHEY and CDR2 SVGAGI. The V and J ends lost 6 bases and 8 bases, in that order; junction bases with no gene match: 9. CDR3 DNA: TGTGCCAGCAGATTACAGGGGAGTGAGGGCTACACCTTC. It yields the protein CASRLQGSEGYTF.

The CDR3 reads CASSFSRGRGGELFF. CDR3 nucleotides: TGCGCCAGCAGCTTTTCGAGGGGGCGAGGCGGGGAGCTGTTTTTT. The rearrangement uses TRBV5-1 and TRBJ2-2; TRBD1 matches at 7 bases. Trimming at V came to 2 bases and at J to 7 bases, leaving 8 bases not matched to a gene. The CDR3 is 15 residues long. CDR1 and CDR2 (germline): SGHRS, YFSETQ.

The chain uses TRBV29-1 and TRBJ2-1; the match to TRBD2 covers 8 bases. V lost 6 bases and J lost 4; bases outside the gene matches: 8. This CDR3 contains 14 residues. CDR1 and CDR2 (germline): SQVTM, ANQGSEA. The CDR3, as DNA: TGCAGCGTCTACGGACTAGCCATATACAATGAGCAGTTCTTC. Protein product: CSVYGLAIYNEQFF.

This chain uses TRBV2 with TRBJ2-3; D is undetermined. The CDR3 is 14 amino acids. Germline CDR1 SNHLY, CDR2 FYNNEI. Deletions cut 1 base from V and 7 bases from J, with 12 bases between. The CDR3, as DNA: TGTGCCAGCAGTGAAGTCATTCTATCTTATACGCAGTATTTT. The encoded protein is CASSEVILSYTQYF.

V is TRBV5-8 and J is TRBJ1-1; possible D gene TRBD1, 5 bases. The germline CDR1 and CDR2 sequences are SGHTS and YDEGEE. The CDR3 is 14 residues long. V shed 0 bases and J shed 6 bases, with 12 bases lying between them. The CDR3 region is CASSLAGGYAEAFF. Written as DNA, the CDR3 is TGTGCCAGCAGCTTGGCGGGGGGTTACGCTGAAGCTTTCTTT. The whole variable domain, remainder taken from reference TRBV5-8 and TRBJ1-1, is EAGVTQSPTHLIKTRGQQATLRCSPISGHTSVYWYQQALGLGLQFLLWYDEGEERNRGNFPPRFSGRQFPNYSSELNVNALELEDSALYLCASSLAGGYAEAFFGQGTRLTVV.